This T cell receptor beta chain was obtained from a study of response to subunit inactivated influenza vaccine. This clonotype was observed a handful of times. Each CDR3 protein gets one entry after TCRdb re-called the RT-PCR reads with MiXCR. The sample holds roughly 550,000 distinct CDR3 sequences, 20% to 25% seen once. The CDR3 consists of 13 residues. V lost 6 bases and J 1 base, leaving 9 bases between the germline ends. These data were also filed under a second study, of T cells expressing NK-cell markers. From that study: It was by 5'RACE template switching with UMIs that TCR beta cDNA was made. Repertoires of TCR beta were obtained from T cells sorted as CD3+CD56+NKG2C+, CD3+CD56+NKG2C- and CD3+CD56-NKG2C+. Uncertainty persisted over the HCMV specificity of expanded NKG2C+ T cell clones.

This clonotype originated in a man in his forties or fifties who received an inactivated influenza vaccine. The J gene is TRBJ1-1, the V gene TRBV12-3 or TRBV12-4, with D unclear. The sequenced sample was CD4+ T cells sorted from PBMCs, obtained 11 to 12 days after vaccination. The CDR3 region has the DNA TGTGCCAGCAGCTTTTGGGAGAACACTGAAGCTTTCTTT. Protein sequence: CASSFWENTEAFF.